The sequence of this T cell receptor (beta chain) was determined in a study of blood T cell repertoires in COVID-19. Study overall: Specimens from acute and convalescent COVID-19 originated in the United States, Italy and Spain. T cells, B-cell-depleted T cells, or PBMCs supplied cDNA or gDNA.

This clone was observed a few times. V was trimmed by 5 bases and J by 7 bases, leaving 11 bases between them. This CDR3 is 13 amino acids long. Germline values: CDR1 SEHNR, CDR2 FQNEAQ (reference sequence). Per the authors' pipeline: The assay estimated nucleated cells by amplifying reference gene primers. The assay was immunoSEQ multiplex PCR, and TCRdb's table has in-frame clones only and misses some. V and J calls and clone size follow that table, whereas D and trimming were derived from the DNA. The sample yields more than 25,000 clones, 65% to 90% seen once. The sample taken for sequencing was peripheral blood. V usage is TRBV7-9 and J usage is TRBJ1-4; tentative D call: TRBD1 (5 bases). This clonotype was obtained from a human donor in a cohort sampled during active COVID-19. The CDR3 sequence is CASSRNQGEKLFF. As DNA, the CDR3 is TGTGCCAGCAGCAGAAATCAGGGTGAAAAACTGTTTTTT.